Listed below are T cell receptor beta chains from one sample, sequenced in a study of CD8 T cells in ankylosing spondylitis. TCRdb re-analysed the 5' RACE reads in MiXCR, keeping a single row per CDR3 protein. The table shows approximately 180,000 distinct CDR3 sequences, with roughly 20% occurring only once. Sequenced material: blood, either unsorted or a sorted T cell fraction (not recorded which). These TCRs come from a male donor between 10 and 30 years old with ankylosing spondylitis or in good health (not recorded which). Each CDR3 is given with its conserved first and last residue. A D gene is named only where the DNA matches it firmly. Clone size, where shown, is once, few, many, or a class for clones that have expanded.

cdr3_length	v_call	clone_size	d_call	j_call	cdr3_nt	cdr3_aa
12	TRBV13	many	-	TRBJ2-5	TGTGCCAGCAGCGGGGTTCGGGAGACCCAGTACTTC	CASSGVRETQYF
15	TRBV5-1	many	-	TRBJ2-2	TGCGCCAGCAGCTTCATGGGCAGGGACACCGGGGAGCTGTTTTTT	CASSFMGRDTGELFF
14	TRBV20-1	-	-	TRBJ2-1	TGCAGTGCTGCTGGGGAGGGACAGTACGATGAGCAGTTCTTC	CSAAGEGQYDEQFF
16	TRBV12-3/TRBV12-4	many	TRBD2	TRBJ2-3	TGTGCCAGCAGAGGGACTAGCGGGAGCGCCACAGATACGCAGTATTTT	CASRGTSGSATDTQYF
14	TRBV6-5	many	TRBD1	TRBJ1-5	TGTGCCAGCCGGATGTCACAGGGGTATCAGCCCCAGCATTTT	CASRMSQGYQPQHF
14	TRBV29-1	many	TRBD1	TRBJ2-3	TGCAGCGTTGAGGGGACAGAAAGCACAGATACGCAGTATTTT	CSVEGTESTDTQYF
12	TRBV6-1	once	-	TRBJ2-3	TGTGCCAGCAGTGAGAACACAGATACGCAGTATTTT	CASSENTDTQYF
18	TRBV6-5	many	TRBD1	TRBJ2-2	TGTGCCAGCAGTTACTCGAGTGGTGGGGACAGGGGCGCCGGGGAGCTGTTTTTT	CASSYSSGGDRGAGELFF
15	TRBV7-2	many	TRBD1	TRBJ2-7	TGTGCCAGCAGCTTAGCCCCAGGGGGTTCCTACGAGCAGTACTTC	CASSLAPGGSYEQYF
12	TRBV2	many	TRBD1	TRBJ1-6	TGTGCCAGCAGCGAACAGGGGGCCCCCCTCCACTTT	CASSEQGAPLHF
16	TRBV6-2/TRBV6-3	many	-	TRBJ2-1	TGTGCCAGCAGTCTCGGTGAAGCTAAGGGGAGCGATGAGCAGTTCTTC	CASSLGEAKGSDEQFF
16	TRBV24-1	many	-	TRBJ2-1	TGTGCCACCAGTGACACGGGGTATGGGGGGCGCGATGAGCAGTTCTTC	CATSDTGYGGRDEQFF
17	TRBV24-1	-	-	TRBJ2-3	TGTGCCACCAGTGATTTGTCCGGGACTTTTTCCACAGATACGCAGTATTTT	CATSDLSGTFSTDTQYF
11	TRBV29-1	many	-	TRBJ1-1	TGCAGCGTTGGGGGGGGCGCTGAAGCTTTCTTT	CSVGGGAEAFF
15	TRBV12-3/TRBV12-4	-	-	TRBJ1-5	TGTGCCAGCAGTTTAGCCCGCGGGAGCAATCAGCCCCAGCATTTT	CASSLARGSNQPQHF
15	TRBV6-5	many	-	TRBJ2-4	TGTGCCAGCAGAAGGGGACCGCTAGCCAAAAACATTCAGTACTTC	CASRRGPLAKNIQYF
14	TRBV6-2/TRBV6-3	many	-	TRBJ2-3	TGTGCCAGCAATTACAGGATTCCGTCAGATACGCAGTATTTT	CASNYRIPSDTQYF
15	TRBV19	-	-	TRBJ2-7	TGTGCCAGTAGTACGCGACAGCAGGGGTCCTACGAGCAGTACTTC	CASSTRQQGSYEQYF
13	TRBV2	-	-	TRBJ2-7	TGTGCCAGCGGAGGGAAGAGCTCCTACGAGCAGTACTTC	CASGGKSSYEQYF
14	TRBV27	-	TRBD1	TRBJ1-5	TGTGCCAGCAGCCGACAGGGAGGGAATCAGCCCCAGCATTTT	CASSRQGGNQPQHF
16	TRBV20-1	-	-	TRBJ2-1	TGCAGTGCTAGAGGCCTCCTTCCGGGAGTCTACAATGAGCAGTTCTTC	CSARGLLPGVYNEQFF
16	TRBV10-3	many	-	TRBJ1-5	TGTGCCATCAGTGAGTCAGGGACCCATAGCAATCAGCCCCAGCATTTT	CAISESGTHSNQPQHF
14	TRBV24-1	many	TRBD1	TRBJ2-3	TGTGCCACCTCCGGGACAGGACGGTTAGATACGCAGTATTTT	CATSGTGRLDTQYF
18	TRBV7-6	many	-	TRBJ2-1	TGTGCCAGCAGCTTAGCTTTCGCGGACTCCAGCTCCTACAATGAGCAGTTCTTC	CASSLAFADSSSYNEQFF
14	TRBV6-5	-	-	TRBJ1-1	TGTGCCAGCAGAGTCAGGGGTGCAAACACTGAAGCTTTCTTT	CASRVRGANTEAFF
19	TRBV28	many	TRBD2	TRBJ2-7	TGTGCCAGCAGTTTTCTCCTGGGACTAGCGGGACGAGGCACCTACGAGCAGTACTTC	CASSFLLGLAGRGTYEQYF
14	TRBV5-6	-	-	TRBJ2-3	TGTGCCAGCAGCCTCCCGGATCAGCTTGATACGCAGTATTTT	CASSLPDQLDTQYF
14	TRBV14	many	-	TRBJ2-1	TGTGCCAGCAGCCAAGTTGGGCTTGGCAATGAGCAGTTCTTC	CASSQVGLGNEQFF
15	TRBV28	few	-	TRBJ2-5	TGTGCCAGCAGTCGGGGATCGCGGAGCGAAGAGACCCAGTACTTC	CASSRGSRSEETQYF
11	TRBV20-1	few	-	TRBJ2-3	TGCAGTGCGACGACCGGAGATACGCAGTATTTT	CSATTGDTQYF
16	TRBV5-1	many	TRBD2	TRBJ2-5	TGCGCCAGCAGCTGGACCCCAGCGGGACGTTCAGAGACCCAGTACTTC	CASSWTPAGRSETQYF
14	TRBV6-6	many	-	TRBJ1-2	TGTGCCAGCAGGACGACAGGTGGAGTAGGGGGCTACACCTTC	CASRTTGGVGGYTF
14	TRBV29-1	few	-	TRBJ1-2	TGCAGCGTTGAAGAAGACGGGACTTACTATGGCTACACCTTC	CSVEEDGTYYGYTF
14	TRBV2	few	-	TRBJ2-2	TGTGCCAGCAGACAGGCCGCGAACACCGGGGAGCTGTTTTTT	CASRQAANTGELFF
13	TRBV7-3	many	TRBD1	TRBJ2-1	TGTGCCAGCAGCGACGGGACAGGACGTGAGCAGTTCTTC	CASSDGTGREQFF
16	TRBV3-1	many	-	TRBJ1-1	TGTGCCAGCAGCCATTCAGTTAGGGTCGTGAACACTGAAGCTTTCTTT	CASSHSVRVVNTEAFF
13	TRBV29-1	few	-	TRBJ2-1	TGCAGCGTTGAGACTAGGGCTATCAATGAGCAGTTCTTC	CSVETRAINEQFF
15	TRBV12-5	-	TRBD1	TRBJ2-1	TGTGCTAGTGGTCAGACCGGGACAGGGGACAATGAGCAGTTCTTC	CASGQTGTGDNEQFF
12	TRBV20-1	many	-	TRBJ1-5	TGCAGTACATCAACAGGGAATCAGCCCCAGCATTTT	CSTSTGNQPQHF
13	TRBV30	-	-	TRBJ1-2	TGTGCCTGGAGTGTACTTGCCCAGGGTGGCTACACCTTC	CAWSVLAQGGYTF
15	TRBV6-5	many	-	TRBJ1-2	TGTGCCAGCAGTTACAACCCAGGGGTAGGCTATGGCTACACCTTC	CASSYNPGVGYGYTF
15	TRBV5-5	many	TRBD2	TRBJ2-1	TGTGCCAGCAGCACGACCGGGACTAGCGGGAGGGAGCAGTTCTTC	CASSTTGTSGREQFF
14	TRBV7-9	many	-	TRBJ2-3	TGTGCCAGCGCCCCCGGAGGAACAAGAGATACGCAGTATTTT	CASAPGGTRDTQYF
15	TRBV24-1	many	-	TRBJ2-5	TGTGCCACCAGTGATTCGGTTCTTTACCAAGAGACCCAGTACTTC	CATSDSVLYQETQYF
14	TRBV12-3/TRBV12-4	many	-	TRBJ2-4	TGTGCCAGCAGTTCCCTGGTAGCCAAAAACATTCAGTACTTC	CASSSLVAKNIQYF
13	TRBV28	few	TRBD2	TRBJ2-7	TGTGCCAGCAGTTTGGAGACTAGCCGCGAGCAGTACTTC	CASSLETSREQYF
16	TRBV4-2	-	-	TRBJ2-3	TGTGCCAGCAGCCAACCCGCAGAGGGGTACACAGATACGCAGTATTTT	CASSQPAEGYTDTQYF
14	TRBV29-1	many	TRBD2	TRBJ2-5	TGCAGCGTCGTGGGGACTAGTATTAAAGAGACCCAGTACTTC	CSVVGTSIKETQYF
15	TRBV20-1	many	-	TRBJ1-1	TGCAGTGCTAGAGATCCATCGGGGGCGGACACTGAAGCTTTCTTT	CSARDPSGADTEAFF
12	TRBV12-3/TRBV12-4	many	-	TRBJ2-2	TGTGCCAGCACCTGGGACACCGGGGAGCTGTTTTTT	CASTWDTGELFF
14	TRBV24-1	-	-	TRBJ2-2	TGTGCCCCCAGTGATTTGCGGGACACCGGGGAGCTGTTTTTT	CAPSDLRDTGELFF
16	TRBV27	many	TRBD1	TRBJ2-5	TGTGCCAGCAAACCCCAGCGACAGGGGCACCAAGAGACCCAGTACTTC	CASKPQRQGHQETQYF
14	TRBV5-1	-	TRBD1	TRBJ1-2	TGCGCCAGCAGCACCGGGACAGGGACCTATGGCTACACCTTC	CASSTGTGTYGYTF
13	TRBV20-1	many	TRBD2	TRBJ2-1	TGCAGTACCGGGACTAGCGGGTTCAATGAGCAGTTCTTC	CSTGTSGFNEQFF